This is a list of T cell receptor beta chains from one sample in a study of T cells in Graves' hyperthyroidism and ophthalmopathy. Each CDR3 protein is one row after TCRdb ran MiXCR on the multiplex PCR reads. The sample yields 380,000 or so distinct CDR3 sequences, 15% to 20% seen once. The sequenced material came from blood. The source is a woman aged 18-35 years with Graves' hyperthyroidism. The CDR3 runs from the conserved cysteine through the conserved F or W. The D gene is left open where the match is weak. The size of a clone is reported for some rows only, either as once, few or many, or as a class for expanded clones.

V gene	J gene	D gene	clone size	CDR3 DNA	CDR3 protein
TRBV12-3/TRBV12-4	TRBJ2-3	.	few	TGTGCCAGCAGTTTGGGTGGGCCAGATACGCAGTATTTT	CASSLGGPDTQYF
TRBV27	TRBJ2-7	.	.	TGTGCCAGCAGTTTAGAGTGGCCAACAGGGATCTCCTACGAGCAGTACTTC	CASSLEWPTGISYEQYF
TRBV6-1	TRBJ1-2	TRBD1	.	TGTGCCAGCAGGAATGACAGGGACGGCTATGGCTACACCTTC	CASRNDRDGYGYTF
TRBV6-5	TRBJ2-5	.	many	TGTGCCAGCATCCCCAGTCTAGGAGGGAGAGAAGAGACCCAGTACTTC	CASIPSLGGREETQYF
TRBV9	TRBJ1-2	.	many	TGTGCCAGCAGCGTAGGAGACAGGCCCTACTATGGCTACACCTTC	CASSVGDRPYYGYTF
TRBV29-1	TRBJ2-7	.	many	TGCAGCGTCCCCCCCGGCCGGCGTTTATACGAGCAGTACTTC	CSVPPGRRLYEQYF
TRBV11-2	TRBJ1-5	.	many	TGTGCCAGCAGTGGGGGAGGGAAGCAGCCCCAGCATTTT	CASSGGGKQPQHF
TRBV5-1	TRBJ2-7	.	many	TGCGCCAGCAGCTTGTCCGGAGCCTACGAGCAGTACTTC	CASSLSGAYEQYF
TRBV30	TRBJ1-1	.	many	TGTGCCTGGACGGGGTCCGGGACTGAAGCTTTCTTT	CAWTGSGTEAFF
TRBV6-5	TRBJ2-5	TRBD1	many	TGTGCCAGCAGTTATTCGCCAGGGGGGACCCAGTACTTC	CASSYSPGGTQYF
TRBV4-2	TRBJ2-7	TRBD2	many	TGTGCCAGCAGCCCAGGGACTAGCGGATTCTACGAGCAGTACTTC	CASSPGTSGFYEQYF
TRBV6-1	TRBJ2-2	.	many	TGTGCCAGCAGTGTGGGGCTAGAGTCCGGGGAGCTGTTTTTT	CASSVGLESGELFF
TRBV20-1	TRBJ2-5	TRBD1	.	TGCAGTGCTACCAGACAGGGCGAGACCCAGTACTTC	CSATRQGETQYF
TRBV5-1	TRBJ2-5	TRBD2	few	TGCGCCAGCAGCTCCGGGGTAGCGGGGGTCCAAGAGACCCAGTACTTC	CASSSGVAGVQETQYF
TRBV6-1	TRBJ2-6	.	.	TGTGCCAGCAGCCGTGGGTGGGGGAGAGGGGCCAACGTCCTGACTTTC	CASSRGWGRGANVLTF
TRBV6-2/TRBV6-3	TRBJ2-5	.	.	TGTGCCAGCAGAGCGACAGGAGACCAAGAGACCCAGTACTTC	CASRATGDQETQYF
TRBV6-1	TRBJ1-1	.	many	TGTGCCAGCAGGTCAATACTGGGGGCCACTGAAGCTTTCTTT	CASRSILGATEAFF
TRBV11-1	TRBJ1-3	.	many	TGTGCCAGAAGCCTTATGGGGTCCCCGTCTGGAAACACCATATATTTT	CARSLMGSPSGNTIYF
TRBV5-6	TRBJ2-4	.	many	TGTGCCAGCAGCTTGGGGTTAATAGCCAAAAACATTCAGTACTTC	CASSLGLIAKNIQYF
TRBV20-1	TRBJ1-5	.	many	TGCAGTGCTAGTCTCCTAGGGATTCCAAGTGTTGGCAATCAGCCCCAGCATTTT	CSASLLGIPSVGNQPQHF
TRBV28	TRBJ2-3	TRBD2	.	TGTGCCAGCAGCCCCCTAGCGGGGAGAAACACAGATACGCAGTATTTT	CASSPLAGRNTDTQYF
TRBV6-5	TRBJ1-1	TRBD1	.	TGTGCCAGCAGTTGGGCCGGGACAGGGCCACCTTTCTTT	CASSWAGTGPPFF
TRBV7-2	TRBJ2-2	.	many	TGTGCCAGCAGCTTAGGGTTCATTAGGGCCGGGGAGCTGTTTTTT	CASSLGFIRAGELFF
TRBV20-1	TRBJ1-2	TRBD1	many	TGCAGTGCTCCCCCCTGGACAGGGACCTATGGCTACACCTTC	CSAPPWTGTYGYTF
TRBV10-1	TRBJ2-5	.	.	TGCGCCAGCAGTGATCATCGGAGCGCTCAAGAGACCCAGTACTTC	CASSDHRSAQETQYF
TRBV6-5	TRBJ2-5	.	many	TGTGCCAGCAGTTACTCGGACGCAGGGATCTGGGCGGAGACCCAGTACTTC	CASSYSDAGIWAETQYF
TRBV6-5	TRBJ1-1	.	.	TGTGCCAGCAGTTACGGTGGGAGGGATAGGACTGAAGCTTTCTTT	CASSYGGRDRTEAFF
TRBV28	TRBJ2-7	.	.	TGTGCCAGCAGTGCTCGCCGATACGAGCAGTACTTC	CASSARRYEQYF
TRBV30	TRBJ1-1	TRBD1	many	TGTGCCTGGAGACCACGACAGGGGTCCAACACTGAAGCTTTCTTT	CAWRPRQGSNTEAFF
TRBV4-2	TRBJ2-7	TRBD2	.	TGTGCCAGCAGCCGAGTAGCGGGGGGGCCCAACGAGCAGTACTTC	CASSRVAGGPNEQYF
TRBV25-1	TRBJ2-7	.	many	TGTGCCAGCAGTGAATATGGGGGCTACGAGCAGTACTTC	CASSEYGGYEQYF
TRBV10-1	TRBJ1-1	TRBD1	many	TGCGCCAGCAGTGAAGGGGGGACAGGCGGCACTGAAGCTTTCTTT	CASSEGGTGGTEAFF
TRBV29-1	TRBJ2-2	.	many	TGCAGCGTTAAGGGGCTACCGCTGAGGCCCGGGGAGCTGTTTTTT	CSVKGLPLRPGELFF
TRBV24-1	TRBJ2-2	TRBD1	many	TGTGCCACCACCCAGACAGGGGCCGGGGAGCTGTTTTTT	CATTQTGAGELFF
TRBV28	TRBJ2-7	TRBD2	.	TGTGCCAGCAGTTCGTCACTAGCGGGAGCGCTATACGAGCAGTACTTC	CASSSSLAGALYEQYF
TRBV30	TRBJ2-7	.	many	TGTGCCTGGAACACCTTGACGGGGGCCTACGAGCAGTACTTC	CAWNTLTGAYEQYF
TRBV6-1	TRBJ2-7	TRBD2	.	TGTTCCAGCAGGGTAGCGGGAGGGCCGTACGAGCAGTACTTC	CSSRVAGGPYEQYF
TRBV20-1	TRBJ1-2	.	many	TGCAGTGCCTCGAGCGGGATCCGGGTGGTTTTTAATGGCTACACCTTC	CSASSGIRVVFNGYTF
TRBV7-2	TRBJ2-7	.	many	TGTGCCAGCAGCCCCCAAGGGGGTGGGCAGGGCTACGAGCAGTACTTC	CASSPQGGGQGYEQYF
TRBV6-5	TRBJ1-5	.	many	TGTGCCAGCAGTTACGGACGTTGGGGCAATCAGCCCCAGCATTTT	CASSYGRWGNQPQHF